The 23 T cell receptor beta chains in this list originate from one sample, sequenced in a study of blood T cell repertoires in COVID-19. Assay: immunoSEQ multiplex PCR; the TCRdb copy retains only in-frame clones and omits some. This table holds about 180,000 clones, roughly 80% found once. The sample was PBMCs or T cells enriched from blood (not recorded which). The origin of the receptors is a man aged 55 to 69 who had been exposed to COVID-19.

This chain's CDR3 is CAWSEQGPSLYF. In nucleotides, the CDR3 is TGTGCCTGGAGTGAACAGGGGCCATCCCTATATTTT. The chain couples TRBV30 to TRBJ1-3; 7 positions agree with TRBD1. The V segment lost 1 base and the J segment 14 bases; nucleotides outside the gene matches: 8. The CDR3 spans 12 residues. Per germline, CDR1 GTSNPN and CDR2 SVGIG (reference sequence).

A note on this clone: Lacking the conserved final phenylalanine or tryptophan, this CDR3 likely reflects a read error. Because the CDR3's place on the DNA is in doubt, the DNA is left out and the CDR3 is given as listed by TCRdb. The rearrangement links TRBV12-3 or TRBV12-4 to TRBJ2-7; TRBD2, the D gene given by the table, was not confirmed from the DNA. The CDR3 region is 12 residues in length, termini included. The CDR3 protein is CASSPHTGTKSI.

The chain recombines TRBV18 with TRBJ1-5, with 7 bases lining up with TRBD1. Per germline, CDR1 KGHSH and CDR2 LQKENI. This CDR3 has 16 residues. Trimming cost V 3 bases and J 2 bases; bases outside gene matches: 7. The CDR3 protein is CASSPQTGNGNQPQHF. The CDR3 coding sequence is TGTGCCAGCTCACCTCAGACAGGGAATGGCAATCAGCCCCAGCATTTT.

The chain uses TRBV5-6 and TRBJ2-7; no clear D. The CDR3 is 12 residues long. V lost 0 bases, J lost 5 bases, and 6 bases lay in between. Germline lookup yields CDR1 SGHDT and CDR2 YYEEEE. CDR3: CASSLDKNEQYF. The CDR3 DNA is TGTGCCAGCAGCTTGGACAAAAACGAGCAGTACTTC.

The CDR3 nucleotides read TGTGCCAGCAGTGTACGGGGGTTCTCCTACGAGCAGTACTTC. Its protein product is CASSVRGFSYEQYF. This sequence joins TRBV2 and TRBJ2-7, with D possibly TRBD2 on 6 matching bases. The CDR3 sequence is 14 residues long. V was cut by 4 bases and J by 0 bases, with 10 bases left in between. Looked up from germline, CDR1 is SNHLY and CDR2 is FYNNEI. The variable domain in full, completed from reference TRBV2 and TRBJ2-7, reads EPEVTQTPSHQVTQMGQEVILRCVPISNHLYFYWYRQILGQKVEFLVSFYNNEISEKSEIFDDQFSVERPDGSNFTLKIRSTKLEDSAMYFCASSVRGFSYEQYFGPGTRLTVT.

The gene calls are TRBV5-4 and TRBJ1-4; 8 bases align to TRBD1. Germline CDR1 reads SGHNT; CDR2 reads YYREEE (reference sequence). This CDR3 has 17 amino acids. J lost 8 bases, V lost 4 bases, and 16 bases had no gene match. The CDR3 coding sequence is TGTGCCAGCAGCCCGCAGGTGGTCCAGGGGGCTACAGAAAAACTGTTTTTT. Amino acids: CASSPQVVQGATEKLFF.

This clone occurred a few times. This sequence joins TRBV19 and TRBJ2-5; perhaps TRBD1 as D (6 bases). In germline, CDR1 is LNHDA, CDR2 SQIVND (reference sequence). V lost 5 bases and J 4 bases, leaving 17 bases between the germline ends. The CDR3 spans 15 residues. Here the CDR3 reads CASSPSDRKGETQYF. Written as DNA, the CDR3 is TGTGCCAGTAGTCCGAGCGACAGGAAAGGAGAGACCCAGTACTTC.

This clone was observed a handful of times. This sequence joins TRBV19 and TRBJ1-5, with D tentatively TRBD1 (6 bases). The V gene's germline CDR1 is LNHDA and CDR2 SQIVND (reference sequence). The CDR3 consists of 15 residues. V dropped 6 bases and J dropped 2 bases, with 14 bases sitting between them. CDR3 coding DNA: TGTGCCAGTAGACTACAGGGTGAGGGCAATCAGCCCCAGCATTTT. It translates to CASRLQGEGNQPQHF.

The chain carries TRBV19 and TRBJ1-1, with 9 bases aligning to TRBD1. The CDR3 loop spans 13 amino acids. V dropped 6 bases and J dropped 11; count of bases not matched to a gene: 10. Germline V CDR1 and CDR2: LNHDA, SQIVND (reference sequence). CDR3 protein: CASSWEGTGRAFF. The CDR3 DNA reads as TGTGCCAGTAGCTGGGAGGGGACAGGGAGGGCTTTCTTT.

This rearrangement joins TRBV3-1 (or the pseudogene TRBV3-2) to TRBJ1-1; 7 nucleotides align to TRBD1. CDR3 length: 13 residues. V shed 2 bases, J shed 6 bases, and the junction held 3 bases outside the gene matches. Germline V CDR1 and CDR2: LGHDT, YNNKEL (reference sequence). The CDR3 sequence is CASSQNRGPEAFF. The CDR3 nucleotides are TGTGCCAGCAGCCAAAACAGGGGTCCTGAAGCTTTCTTT.

Here the CDR3 DNA reads TGTGCCAGCAGCTTAAGGACTAGCTACTACGAGCAGTACTTC. Encoded protein: CASSLRTSYYEQYF. The chain carries TRBV7-6 and TRBJ2-7, with 8 nucleotides matching TRBD2. The CDR3 totals 14 residues. Germline V lookup: CDR1 SGHVS, CDR2 FNYEAQ. The V and J ends lost 2 bases and 3 bases, in that order; junction bases with no gene match: 3.

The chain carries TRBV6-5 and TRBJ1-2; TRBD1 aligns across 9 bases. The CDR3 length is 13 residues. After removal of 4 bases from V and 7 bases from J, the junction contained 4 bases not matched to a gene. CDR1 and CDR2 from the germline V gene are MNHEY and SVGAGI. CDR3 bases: TGTGCCAGCAGTTCGGACAGGGGACGTGGCTACACCTTC. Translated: CASSSDRGRGYTF.

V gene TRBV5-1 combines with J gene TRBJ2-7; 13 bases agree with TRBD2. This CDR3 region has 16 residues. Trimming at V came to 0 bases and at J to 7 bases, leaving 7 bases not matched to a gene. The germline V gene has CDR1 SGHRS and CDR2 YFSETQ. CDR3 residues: CASSLGRLAGGTEQYF. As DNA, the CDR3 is TGCGCCAGCAGCTTGGGGCGACTAGCGGGAGGAACGGAGCAGTACTTC.

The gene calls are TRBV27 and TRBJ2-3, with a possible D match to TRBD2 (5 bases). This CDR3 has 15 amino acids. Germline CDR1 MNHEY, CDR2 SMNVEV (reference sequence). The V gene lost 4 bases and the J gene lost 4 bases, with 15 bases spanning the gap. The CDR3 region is CASSSLGNYADTQYF. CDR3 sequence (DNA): TGTGCCAGCAGTTCGCTCGGGAACTACGCAGATACGCAGTATTTT.

The CDR3 DNA follows: TGTGCCATCAGTGATGACGGGGGTTACGAGCAGTACTTC. It translates to CAISDDGGYEQYF. V and J are TRBV10-3 and TRBJ2-7; perhaps TRBD2 as D (6 bases). This CDR3 contains 13 residues. Germline V gene sequence: CDR1 ENHRY, CDR2 SYGVKD. The ends were cut back, 3 bases at V and 4 bases at J, with 10 bases in the middle.

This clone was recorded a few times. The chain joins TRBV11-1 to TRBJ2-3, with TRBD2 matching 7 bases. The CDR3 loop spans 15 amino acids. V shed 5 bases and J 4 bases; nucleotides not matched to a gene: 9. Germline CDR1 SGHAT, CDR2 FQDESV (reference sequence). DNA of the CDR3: TGTGCCAGCAGCCTACGACTAGCTTTCCCAGATACGCAGTATTTT. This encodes CASSLRLAFPDTQYF.

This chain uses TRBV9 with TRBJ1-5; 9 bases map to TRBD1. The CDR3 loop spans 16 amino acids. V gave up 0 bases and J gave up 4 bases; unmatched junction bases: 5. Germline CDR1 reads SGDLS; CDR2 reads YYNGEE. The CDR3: CASSVGTGTGNQPQHF. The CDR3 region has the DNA TGTGCCAGCAGCGTAGGGACCGGGACAGGGAATCAGCCCCAGCATTTT.

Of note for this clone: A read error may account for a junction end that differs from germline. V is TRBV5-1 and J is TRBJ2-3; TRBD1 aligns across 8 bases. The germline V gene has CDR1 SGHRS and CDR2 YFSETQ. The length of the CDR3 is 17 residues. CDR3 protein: CASSRAASGQGSETQYF. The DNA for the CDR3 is TGCGCCAGCAGCCGAGCGGCATCCGGACAGGGCTCAGAGACGCAGTATTTT.

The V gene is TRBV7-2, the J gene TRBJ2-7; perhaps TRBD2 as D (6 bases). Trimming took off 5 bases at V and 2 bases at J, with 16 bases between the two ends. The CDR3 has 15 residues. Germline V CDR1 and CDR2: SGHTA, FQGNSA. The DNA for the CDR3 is TGTGCCAGCAGCCTCGGCGCGGGACTGGCCTACGAGCAGTACTTC. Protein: CASSLGAGLAYEQYF.

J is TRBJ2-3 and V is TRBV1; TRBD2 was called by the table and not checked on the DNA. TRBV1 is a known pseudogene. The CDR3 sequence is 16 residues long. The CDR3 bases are TGCACCAGCAGCCAACTAGCGGGTTCCAGCACAGATACGCAGTATTTT. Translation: CTSSQLAGSSTDTQYF.

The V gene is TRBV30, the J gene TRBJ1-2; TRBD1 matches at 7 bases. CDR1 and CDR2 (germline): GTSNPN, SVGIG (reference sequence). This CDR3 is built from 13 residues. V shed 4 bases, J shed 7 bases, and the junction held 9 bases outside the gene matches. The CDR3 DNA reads TGTGCCTGGACGGACAGGCGAGTGGGTGGCTACACCTTC. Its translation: CAWTDRRVGGYTF.

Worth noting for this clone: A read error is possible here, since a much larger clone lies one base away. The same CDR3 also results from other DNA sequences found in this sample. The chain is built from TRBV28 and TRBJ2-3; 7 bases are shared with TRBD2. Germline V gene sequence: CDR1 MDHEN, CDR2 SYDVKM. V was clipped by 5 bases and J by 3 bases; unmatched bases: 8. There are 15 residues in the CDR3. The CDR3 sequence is CASSSLTSETDTQYF. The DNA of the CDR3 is TGTGCCAGCAGTAGCCTAACTAGCGAGACAGATACGCAGTATTTT. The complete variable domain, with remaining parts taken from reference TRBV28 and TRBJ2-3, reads DVKVTQSSRYLVKRTGEKVFLECVQDMDHENMFWYRQDPGLGLRLIYFSYDVKMKEKGDIPEGYSVSREKKERFSLILESASTNQTSMYLCASSSLTSETDTQYFGPGTRLTVL.

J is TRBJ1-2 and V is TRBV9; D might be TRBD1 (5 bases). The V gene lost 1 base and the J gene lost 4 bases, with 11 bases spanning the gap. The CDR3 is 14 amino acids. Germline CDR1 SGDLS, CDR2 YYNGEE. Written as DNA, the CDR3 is TGTGCCAGCAGCGTATCAAGGGACTCCTATGGCTACACCTTC. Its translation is CASSVSRDSYGYTF.